A selection of T cell receptor beta chains follows, all from one sample in a study of cytomegalovirus exposure and HLA in healthy donors. Clones were sequenced by immunoSEQ multiplex PCR, and TCRdb holds only the in-frame ones, with some missing. Counted here are approximately 140,000 clones, approximately 70% occurring once; the ten biggest clones make up 1.5% to 2%. Sequenced: PBMCs. The receptors were sampled from a young woman in good health and CMV-seronegative. Each CDR3 is given with its conserved first and last residue. The D gene is left open where the match is weak. Part of the rows lack a size; the others show once, few, many or a class for expanded clones.

cdr3_nt	cdr3_aa	j_call	clone_size	d_call	v_call
TGTGCCAGCAGCGCGGAGCTAGCCAAAAACATTCAGTACTTC	CASSAELAKNIQYF	TRBJ2-4	.	.	TRBV7-9
TGTGCCAGCAGTGAATCGGGTAGCGGAGGCACAGATACGCAGTATTTT	CASSESGSGGTDTQYF	TRBJ2-3	.	.	TRBV25-1
TGTGCCAGCAGCCAATTAGCGGGAGTCAACACCGGGGAGCTGTTTTTT	CASSQLAGVNTGELFF	TRBJ2-2	.	TRBD2	TRBV4-2
TGTGCCAGCAGCTTACGATGGGCGGGGGCGCGGCACAATGAGCAGTTCTTC	CASSLRWAGARHNEQFF	TRBJ2-1	.	.	TRBV7-9
TGTGCCAGCAGCGTAGGTGTAGCGGGAGGGTCTAGGGAGACCCAGTACTTC	CASSVGVAGGSRETQYF	TRBJ2-5	.	TRBD2	TRBV9
TGTGCCAGCAGCTTGCAGGGGGCTAGGGAGACCCAGTACTTC	CASSLQGARETQYF	TRBJ2-5	.	TRBD1	TRBV5-6
TGCGCCAGCAGCGACCGGGACAGGGGCAATGAGCAGTTCTTC	CASSDRDRGNEQFF	TRBJ2-1	.	TRBD1	TRBV5-1
TGTGCCAGCAGCTCGGGACAGGCAGAGGGAGCCGGGGAGCTGTTTTTT	CASSSGQAEGAGELFF	TRBJ2-2	.	TRBD1	TRBV7-2
TGTGCCAGCAGTCTCGGGACAGGTGACTATGGCTACACCTTC	CASSLGTGDYGYTF	TRBJ1-2	.	TRBD1	TRBV27
TGCGCCAGCAGCCCACCAGACAGGGTCTACAATGAGCAGTTCTTC	CASSPPDRVYNEQFF	TRBJ2-1	once	TRBD1	TRBV4-1
TGTGCCAGCAGCTTGGGGCTGGGAGTTAATAGCTACGAGCAGTACTTC	CASSLGLGVNSYEQYF	TRBJ2-7	few	.	TRBV5-5
TGTGCCAGCAGCTTGGCCCTGTACGGCGCGGGGGTAACAGATACGCAGTATTTT	CASSLALYGAGVTDTQYF	TRBJ2-3	.	TRBD2	TRBV5-4
TGTGCCAGCAGCTTAGTCGGGGTATCATTGGAGACCCAGTACTTC	CASSLVGVSLETQYF	TRBJ2-5	.	.	TRBV7-9
TGTGCCAGCACAAACTCCTACGAGCAGTACTTC	CASTNSYEQYF	TRBJ2-7	.	.	TRBV28
TGTGCCAGCACCACAGGGGGCCCCGGGGAGCTGTTTTTT	CASTTGGPGELFF	TRBJ2-2	.	TRBD1	TRBV6-5
TGCAGCGTTGAAGATAGGTCCGGGGGCACAGATACGCAGTATTTT	CSVEDRSGGTDTQYF	TRBJ2-3	.	.	TRBV29-1
TGTGCCAGTAGTGACAGGCAGAATGAGCAGTTCTTC	CASSDRQNEQFF	TRBJ2-1	.	.	TRBV19
TGTGCCAGCAGCGATACAGGGGGCGGAGAGACCCAGTACTTC	CASSDTGGGETQYF	TRBJ2-5	.	TRBD1	TRBV7-9
TGTGCCAGCAGTTTGTTGGGCAGCACAGATACGCAGTATTTT	CASSLLGSTDTQYF	TRBJ2-3	.	.	TRBV27
TGTGCCAGTACTCGGGGTCCCTACAATGAGCAGTTCTTC	CASTRGPYNEQFF	TRBJ2-1	.	.	TRBV19
TGTGCCAGCAGTGACCAACGGGTTAGTACGCAGTATTTT	CASSDQRVSTQYF	TRBJ2-3	once	.	TRBV6-4
TGTGCCAGCAGTTTGCCCCAGACAGGGGTGAGCTCCTACGAGCAGTACTTC	CASSLPQTGVSSYEQYF	TRBJ2-7	.	TRBD1	TRBV28
TGTGCCAGCCAACAGGGGTACAACGAGCAGTACTTC	CASQQGYNEQYF	TRBJ2-7	.	TRBD1	TRBV19
TGCGCCAGCTCCAGGGACTACAATGAGCAGTTCTTC	CASSRDYNEQFF	TRBJ2-1	.	.	TRBV5-1
TGTGCCATCAGTGTAGGGACACAGGTCTACGAGCAGTACTTC	CAISVGTQVYEQYF	TRBJ2-7	.	.	TRBV10-3
TGTGCTAGCAGCTTGGAGGGCACCGGGGAGCTGTTTTTT	CASSLEGTGELFF	TRBJ2-2	.	.	TRBV7-7
TGTGCCAGCAGCTTGGGTAGGGGATCTGAAGCTTTCTTT	CASSLGRGSEAFF	TRBJ1-1	.	.	TRBV5-6
TGCGCCAGCAACCAAATAGTGGCGGGCGTCGGGGTCGGGGAGCTGTTTTTT	CASNQIVAGVGVGELFF	TRBJ2-2	.	.	TRBV4-1
TGTGCCAGCAGTTTTGACAGGGACGGGACCGGGGAGCTGTTTTTT	CASSFDRDGTGELFF	TRBJ2-2	.	TRBD1	TRBV6-5
TGTGCCAGCAGCTTAGTGTCGGGAGCGGGGACCCAGTACTTC	CASSLVSGAGTQYF	TRBJ2-5	.	.	TRBV7-9
TGTGCCAGCAGCTCCCTGTCGGGAGTGACAGATACGCAGTATTTT	CASSSLSGVTDTQYF	TRBJ2-3	.	.	TRBV6-6
TGCGCCAGCAGCCCAGGGCACGATCGATATAATTCACCCCTCCACTTT	CASSPGHDRYNSPLHF	TRBJ1-6	.	.	TRBV4-1
TGTGCCAGCAGTGACCGAGTCGGCACCGGGGAGCTGTTTTTT	CASSDRVGTGELFF	TRBJ2-2	.	.	TRBV2
TGTGCCAGCAGACTCCAGGGGGTAGATACGCAGTATTTT	CASRLQGVDTQYF	TRBJ2-3	few	TRBD1	TRBV5-8
TGCGCCAGCAGCCGGACTAGCTCTCCTTACAATGAGCAGTTCTTC	CASSRTSSPYNEQFF	TRBJ2-1	.	TRBD2	TRBV11-3
TGTGCCAGCAGTTTATTGGGCAGCGAGCAGTACTTC	CASSLLGSEQYF	TRBJ2-7	once	.	TRBV27
TGTGCCCGGGGGGGACTGAGCACTGAAGCTTTCTTT	CARGGLSTEAFF	TRBJ1-1	few	.	TRBV30
TGTGCCAGCAGCTTAAATTCCCGTGGCACAGATACGCAGTATTTT	CASSLNSRGTDTQYF	TRBJ2-3	.	.	TRBV7-3
TGTGCCTGGACTACAGGGGCAGGGGAGACCCAGTACTTC	CAWTTGAGETQYF	TRBJ2-5	.	TRBD1	TRBV30
TGTGCCACCAGCAGAGATCGGGGGGAGCAGCCCCAGCATTTT	CATSRDRGEQPQHF	TRBJ1-5	.	.	TRBV15
TGTGCCAGCAGCTTGCAGGGAAGAGAAGCTTTCTTT	CASSLQGREAFF	TRBJ1-1	.	.	TRBV7-2
TGTGCCAGCAGCCCGCCGGACAGGGCCGCTTTCTTT	CASSPPDRAAFF	TRBJ1-1	.	TRBD1	TRBV7-9
TGCGCCAGCAGCCCCGGAAGACTCGGACAGGGAGGCCAGCCCCAGCATTTT	CASSPGRLGQGGQPQHF	TRBJ1-5	.	TRBD1	TRBV4-1
TGTGCCAGCAGTTGGGACAGGGGAGAGTCACCCCTCCACTTT	CASSWDRGESPLHF	TRBJ1-6	few	TRBD1	TRBV27
TGTGCCAGCAGCCTTGGGACAGGGGGCAGTTATGGCTACACCTTC	CASSLGTGGSYGYTF	TRBJ1-2	few	TRBD1	TRBV4-2
TGTGCCAGCAGCTCCCAGGGGAATCGAGGGGCCAACGTCCTGACTTTC	CASSSQGNRGANVLTF	TRBJ2-6	.	.	TRBV7-3
TGCGCCAGCAGCGTGACCCGGGAGGGAAGTGGCGAGCAGTACTTC	CASSVTREGSGEQYF	TRBJ2-7	.	TRBD2	TRBV5-1
TGTGCCAGCAGTGGGCAGGCCACCACAGATACGCAGTATTTT	CASSGQATTDTQYF	TRBJ2-3	.	.	TRBV2
TGTGCCATCAGTGAGACGGGGGATAACACTGAAGCTTTCTTT	CAISETGDNTEAFF	TRBJ1-1	.	.	TRBV10-3
TGTGCCAGCAGTTATAACAGGGGAGAATCACCCCTCCACTTT	CASSYNRGESPLHF	TRBJ1-6	few	TRBD1	TRBV6-5
TGTGCCAGCAGTTTAGCGGGAGTTGATGAAAAATTGTTTTTT	CASSLAGVDEKLFF	TRBJ1-4	.	.	TRBV28
TGCGCCAGCAGCCAACTTGAATCGGGGTACGAGCAGTACTTC	CASSQLESGYEQYF	TRBJ2-7	.	.	TRBV4-1
TGTGCCATCAGTGATTTGGGGAGGGGAGCTTTCTTT	CAISDLGRGAFF	TRBJ1-1	.	.	TRBV10-3